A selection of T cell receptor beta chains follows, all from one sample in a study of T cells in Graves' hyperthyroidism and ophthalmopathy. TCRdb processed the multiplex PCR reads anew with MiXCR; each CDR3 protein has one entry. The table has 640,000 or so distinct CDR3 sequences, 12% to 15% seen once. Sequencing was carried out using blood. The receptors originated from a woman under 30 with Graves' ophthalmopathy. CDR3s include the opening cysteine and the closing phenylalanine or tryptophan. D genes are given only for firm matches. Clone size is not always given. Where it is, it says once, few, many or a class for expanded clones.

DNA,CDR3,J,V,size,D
TGTGCCGGTAAAGCGGGAGGGCCCCTCGAGCAGTACTTC,CAGKAGGPLEQYF,TRBJ2-7,TRBV2,many,TRBD2
TGCAGTGCTAGTCCCGTCGATAGCAATCAGCCCCAGCATTTT,CSASPVDSNQPQHF,TRBJ1-5,TRBV20-1,.,.
TGTGCCAGCAGCGTCGGGACAGGGAATGAAAAACTGTTTTTT,CASSVGTGNEKLFF,TRBJ1-4,TRBV9,many,TRBD1
TGTGCCAGCAGTTATGACAGGGGCCATGGCTACACCTTC,CASSYDRGHGYTF,TRBJ1-2,TRBV6-1,.,TRBD1
TGTGCCAGCAGTTTGCCCATGCCTACAGAACAAGAGACCCAGTACTTC,CASSLPMPTEQETQYF,TRBJ2-5,TRBV28,many,.
TGTGCCATCAGTGAGAGGGTAGGTGGAGAGACCCAGTACTTC,CAISERVGGETQYF,TRBJ2-5,TRBV10-3,.,.
TGTGCCAGCAGTGTCGGAAGTCGAGAGACCCAGTACTTC,CASSVGSRETQYF,TRBJ2-5,TRBV2,many,.
TGTGCCAGCAGCAGGACAGGGTATGGGGGAGGCCAAGAGACCCAGTACTTC,CASSRTGYGGGQETQYF,TRBJ2-5,TRBV11-2,few,TRBD1
TGTGCCACCAGTGACCCTAGCGGGTTTTCCTACAATGAGCAGTTCTTC,CATSDPSGFSYNEQFF,TRBJ2-1,TRBV24-1,many,TRBD2
TGCGCCAGCGGGAGGACAGCCCCCTACAATGAGCAGTTCTTC,CASGRTAPYNEQFF,TRBJ2-1,TRBV5-1,many,.
TGTGCCAGCAGTTTAAATGTGGAGGCGGGTTGGAATGAGCAGTTCTTC,CASSLNVEAGWNEQFF,TRBJ2-1,TRBV28,many,.
TGTGCCAGCAGCTCGCGGGACTTGAGCGGGAGGGGCACCTACAATGAGCAGTTCTTC,CASSSRDLSGRGTYNEQFF,TRBJ2-1,TRBV27,many,TRBD2
TGTGCCAGCAGCTACCAAACCGGACTAGCGGGACGGGAGACCCAGTACTTC,CASSYQTGLAGRETQYF,TRBJ2-5,TRBV6-2/TRBV6-3,many,TRBD2
TGTGCCGCCCAAGGCAGGTACGAGCAGTACTTC,CAAQGRYEQYF,TRBJ2-7,TRBV28,few,.
TGTGCCAGCGACGAGCAGTTCTTC,CASDEQFF,TRBJ2-1,TRBV6-5,few,.
TGTGCCACGACTAGCGGGACCCCCTACGAGCAGTACTTC,CATTSGTPYEQYF,TRBJ2-7,TRBV10-3,.,TRBD2
TGCAGCGTTGTCGCCGGCCTTGCGGGGAGCGGGAGGGACTACGAGCAGTACTTC,CSVVAGLAGSGRDYEQYF,TRBJ2-7,TRBV29-1,many,TRBD2
TGTGCCAGCAGCTTCCGGGCCCACCAAGAGACCCAGTACTTC,CASSFRAHQETQYF,TRBJ2-5,TRBV7-9,many,.
TGTGCCAGCAGCTTAGAACACAACAATGAGCAGTTCTTC,CASSLEHNNEQFF,TRBJ2-1,TRBV7-2,many,.
TGCAGTGCTAGAGATCCCAGCGGGGCAAACTTTGAAGCTTTCTTT,CSARDPSGANFEAFF,TRBJ1-1,TRBV20-1,.,.
TGTGCCAGCAGTGATGGTAGGGGGCAAGAGACCCAGTACTTC,CASSDGRGQETQYF,TRBJ2-5,TRBV6-1,many,.
TGCGCCAGCAGCCAACAGTTGGATGGGGGTGGGGAAAAACTGTTTTTT,CASSQQLDGGGEKLFF,TRBJ1-4,TRBV4-1,.,.
TGCGCCAGCAGCCAAGACCGGGACAGGGATGAAAAACTGTTTTTT,CASSQDRDRDEKLFF,TRBJ1-4,TRBV4-3,many,TRBD1
TGTGCCAGCAGTTTCTCGCGGGAGAGTGAGCAGTTCTTC,CASSFSRESEQFF,TRBJ2-1,TRBV12-3/TRBV12-4,many,TRBD2
TGTGCCAGCAGCTTAGGAGCGGGAGGGCTGGAGACCCAGTACTTC,CASSLGAGGLETQYF,TRBJ2-5,TRBV7-2,.,TRBD2
TGTGCCAGCAGTGACAGTGGACAGGGGGCTCGGGATGAGCAGTTCTTC,CASSDSGQGARDEQFF,TRBJ2-1,TRBV6-1,.,TRBD1
TGTGCCAGCAGCTCCCCGGGGGGGCCAGCGGGCAATGAGCAGTTCTTC,CASSSPGGPAGNEQFF,TRBJ2-1,TRBV7-2,many,TRBD2
TGTGCCAGCAGCCAAGAAGGGGAGCGGCCCCAGCATTTT,CASSQEGERPQHF,TRBJ1-5,TRBV3-1,many,.
TGTGCCAGCAGCTTGAGGGGAATGAGCTATGGCTACGCCTTC,CASSLRGMSYGYAF,TRBJ1-2,TRBV7-3,.,.
TGTGCCATCAGTCAGGACGTATTTAGGGAGACCCAGTACTTC,CAISQDVFRETQYF,TRBJ2-5,TRBV10-3,.,.
TGTGCCAGCAGTTACTCGTTCGGGGAAAGCTCCTACAATGAGCAGTTCTTC,CASSYSFGESSYNEQFF,TRBJ2-1,TRBV6-6,.,.
TGCAGCGGGGTCGAGGGGGGGGTGACTGAAGCTTTCTTT,CSGVEGGVTEAFF,TRBJ1-1,TRBV29-1,few,.
TGTGCCACCAGCAGAGATGGCGACGGCCGATACGAGCAGTACTTC,CATSRDGDGRYEQYF,TRBJ2-7,TRBV15,many,.
TGTGCCAGCAGCTTACCCCACTTAGCTAGGAACACTGAAGCTTTCTTT,CASSLPHLARNTEAFF,TRBJ1-1,TRBV7-3,many,.
TGCAGTGCTAGACCGACTCAGAACACTGAAGCTTTCTTT,CSARPTQNTEAFF,TRBJ1-1,TRBV20-1,.,.
TGCAGTGCTAGCAGGGAAGGCTACACCTTC,CSASREGYTF,TRBJ1-2,TRBV20-1,.,.
TGTGCCAGCAGCCCCGAGTGGGGCACTGAAGCTTTCTTT,CASSPEWGTEAFF,TRBJ1-1,TRBV11-2,many,.
TGTGCCAGTACCCAGACAGGTATGAACACTGAAGCTTTCTTT,CASTQTGMNTEAFF,TRBJ1-1,TRBV19,few,.
TGTGCCAGTAGCAAACTAGCGGGAGTCCCAGATACGCAGTATTTT,CASSKLAGVPDTQYF,TRBJ2-3,TRBV19,.,TRBD2
TGTGCCAGCAGCTTGGAATTTGGGGGTGGCTACACCTTC,CASSLEFGGGYTF,TRBJ1-2,TRBV5-8,many,.
TGTGCCTGGAGTGTAGGAGGGGAGCTGTTTTTT,CAWSVGGELFF,TRBJ2-2,TRBV30,many,.
TGTGCCAGCAGCCCCACCCGGGGGCGTCACACTAGACGGGCCTTCAACGAGCAGTACTTC,CASSPTRGRHTRRAFNEQYF,TRBJ2-7,TRBV5-6,few,.
TGCGCCAGCAGCCAAGGAAGCGGGAGGGCCCACGAGCAGTACTTC,CASSQGSGRAHEQYF,TRBJ2-7,TRBV4-1,.,TRBD2
TGTGCCAGCAGCGCCGGGGCGGAGCAAGGAGAGACCCAGTACTTC,CASSAGAEQGETQYF,TRBJ2-5,TRBV9,.,.
TGTGCCAGCAGCCAAGGGACAGGGCCAAATCAGCCCCAGCATTTT,CASSQGTGPNQPQHF,TRBJ1-5,TRBV4-2,.,TRBD1
TGTGCCAGCAGCGGACAGGGTGCGAGAAACACCATATATTTT,CASSGQGARNTIYF,TRBJ1-3,TRBV2,.,TRBD1
TGTGCCAGTAGTCTCAGCGACACGGTGAACACCGGGGAGCTGTTTTTT,CASSLSDTVNTGELFF,TRBJ2-2,TRBV19,many,.
TGTGCCAGCAGTTTACCGAGTTATACGCAGTATTTT,CASSLPSYTQYF,TRBJ2-3,TRBV27,many,.
TGTGCCAGCAGCTTAGGACGGGCTAGCGGCTACAATGAGCAGTTCTTC,CASSLGRASGYNEQFF,TRBJ2-1,TRBV7-9,few,TRBD2
TGCACCCTAAGTGAGGAAGACGACGAGCAGTACTTC,CTLSEEDDEQYF,TRBJ2-7,TRBV20-1,.,.
TGTGCCACTCGGGCCGCCGGGTGGGAGACCCAGTACTTC,CATRAAGWETQYF,TRBJ2-5,TRBV24-1,.,.
TGTGCCAGCAGTTTTGGCCAGGGGAGCTATGGCTACACCTTC,CASSFGQGSYGYTF,TRBJ1-2,TRBV28,many,.
TGCAGCACTCAGGCTTTTTCAGGGCCCCCCTACAATGAGCAGTTCTTC,CSTQAFSGPPYNEQFF,TRBJ2-1,TRBV29-1,many,.
TGTGCCAGCACCCCACCCGGGGAGCTGTTTTTT,CASTPPGELFF,TRBJ2-2,TRBV7-9,many,.
TGCAGCGTTGAAGTGGACAGGGGGCTTACCTACGAGCAGTACTTC,CSVEVDRGLTYEQYF,TRBJ2-7,TRBV29-1,few,TRBD1
TGCAGCGTTGAGGGCCAGAAAGGGCCCTACAATGAGCAGTTCTTC,CSVEGQKGPYNEQFF,TRBJ2-1,TRBV29-1,.,.
TGTGCTAGTGGTCCCCCTAGGACTAGCGGGTACAATGAGCAGTTCTTC,CASGPPRTSGYNEQFF,TRBJ2-1,TRBV12-5,few,TRBD2
TGCAGTGCTAGAGATAGTAGCGGGAGGACCAGCTCCTACAATGAGCAGTTCTTC,CSARDSSGRTSSYNEQFF,TRBJ2-1,TRBV20-1,many,TRBD2
TGCAGTGCTAGGGACAGGGCTGACAATGAGCAGTTCTTC,CSARDRADNEQFF,TRBJ2-1,TRBV20-1,many,TRBD1